Listed here is a single TCR beta chain. This clonotype counts as medium-sized (0.01 to 0.1%). Which antigen it targets is not known. Per-nucleotide qualities are absent, and no much larger clonotype sits a single base away. The CDR3 holds 14 amino acids from the cysteine to the phenylalanine. Only the CDR3 region is kept as DNA, spanning 42 bases read in frame from base 1. V lost 5 bases and J lost 1 base; the stretch between them is 11 bases long. The receptor library was made with multiplex PCR. The instrument given in TCRdb is Ion Torrent PGM. For the approximately 20-patient analysis, adaptor-ligated barcode primers were used to amplify TRBV12-4/TRBJ1-2 clonotypes. TRBV12-4/TRBJ1-2 amplicons from the 23-patient cohort were sequenced on the Ion Personal Genome Machine system. Per the original workflow: For each of nine subset-tissue groups, sequencing data from the five patients were pooled, and the groups were then compared using unsupervised clustering of TCR gene usage. Repertoire similarity was calculated with the Morisita-Horn index, weighting shared sequences by their contribution to each repertoire. The public reads were quality trimmed at Q25 with fastp and then assembled into clones with MiXCR by TCRdb, keeping productive beta chains. Identical CDR3 proteins give one entry, which carries the most common genes and DNA. For this entry, the V and J calls and clone size follow TCRdb and not the study's own pipeline. The sample yields over a thousand distinct CDR3 sequences; less than 25% were counted once. The ten largest clonotypes hold 10% of the sample.

This sample stems from a study (dated by TCRdb to between 2014 and 2017). Looking at the study overall: The study set out to test whether tumor-infiltrating Tregs in breast cancer get recruited from blood Tregs or are instead converted in situ from other CD4+ T cell subsets.

Memory CD4+ T cells were isolated as CD4+CD45RO+CD25- cells. In a larger group of roughly 25 breast cancer patients, a single TRBV12-4/TRBJ1-2 rearrangement was sequenced in tumor Tregs and in blood Treg, naive and memory CD4+ cells. Ficoll density gradient centrifugation was used to isolate mononuclear cells from lymph nodes or from over 40 ml of peripheral blood. A purity exceeding 90% was confirmed by FACS for the sorted cell populations. The paper as a whole reports these results and caveats: Tumor memory CD4+ T cell TCR gene usage clustered with blood and lymph node memory CD4+ cells and lymph node naive CD4+ cells. The TCR alpha and beta sequences of tumor-infiltrating Tregs showed the greatest overlap with tumor naive CD4+ T cells, followed by blood naive CD4+ T cells. Across about two dozen patients, roughly an eighth of tumor Treg TRBV12-4/TRBJ1-2 sequences were shared with naive CD4+ cells, compared with less than 2.2% shared with blood Tregs or memory cells. Validation in the larger cohort was restricted to a single TCR beta V-J rearrangement rather than whole repertoires.

The chain was built from TRBV12-3 or TRBV12-4 and TRBJ1-2; no confident D gene assignment can be made. Sequenced material: memory CD4+ T cells sorted from blood. The cell subset or site label of this sample denotes: memory CD4+ T cells, CD4+CD45RO+CD25-. This TCR came from a female donor with breast cancer. The CDR3 sequence is CASSGTTVNYGYTF. The DNA sequence is TGTGCCAGCAGTGGAACGACGGTTAACTATGGCTACACCTTC.